This T cell receptor beta chain was retrieved from a study of CD8+CD57+ T cells in acquired aplastic anemia. The study's findings and limits: Patient and control CD8+ Simpson's diversity was not significantly different.

Germline V lookup: CDR1 DFQATT, CDR2 SNEGSKA (reference sequence). V gave up 0 bases and J gave up 4 bases, with 9 bases separating them. The CDR3 is made up of 13 amino acids. Genomic DNA acted as the template from which TCR beta VDJ combination and CDR3 sequence profiling were carried out. Each CDR3 protein is one row after TCRdb ran MiXCR on the reads. The sample yields some 170,000 distinct CDR3 sequences, roughly two thirds seen once. An expansion of CD8+CD57+ cells by flow cytometry had been shown in patients chosen for sequencing. A note on this clonotype: The antigen is unknown.

The receptor's source is a human donor with aplastic anemia. Material: sorted CD4+, CD8+, or CD8+CD57+ T cells (not recorded which) from PBMCs. The rearrangement uses TRBV20-1 and TRBJ2-5, with D possibly being TRBD1 (6 bases). CDR3 amino acids: CSAREGARETQYF. CDR3 sequence (DNA): TGCAGTGCTAGAGAGGGGGCTCGAGAGACCCAGTACTTC.